Listed below are T cell receptor beta chains from one sample, sequenced in a study of Tregs in tolerant kidney transplant recipients. Assay used: immunoSEQ multiplex PCR; TCRdb lists only in-frame clones, some missing. The sample has about 94,000 clones; 93% are singletons. This specimen was CD4+ T cells from blood, taken before the transplant. The source is a human donor who received a combined kidney and bone marrow transplant. Each CDR3 is given with its conserved first and last residue. A D gene is named only where the DNA matches it firmly. Only part of the rows carry a size: once, few, many, or a class if the clone is expanded.

V gene	D gene	clone size	CDR3 length	J gene	CDR3 DNA	CDR3 protein
TRBV7-2	TRBD2	-	15	TRBJ2-1	TGTGCCAGCAGCTTATGGAGCGGGGGGGCCGATGAGCAGTTCTTC	CASSLWSGGADEQFF
TRBV6-1	-	-	15	TRBJ1-2	TGTGCCAGCAGTCCTTTTTTACAGGGAAACTATGGCTACACCTTC	CASSPFLQGNYGYTF
TRBV18	-	-	16	TRBJ2-1	TGTGCCAGCTCATATTATTCCGGGGGTAACTACAATGAGCAGTTCTTC	CASSYYSGGNYNEQFF
TRBV7-2	-	-	16	TRBJ1-1	TGTGCCAGCAGCTTATATACCAGGGCCCTGAACACTGAAGCTTTCTTT	CASSLYTRALNTEAFF
TRBV5-1	TRBD1	-	15	TRBJ1-6	TGCGCCAGCAGCCACTGGGACAGGAATAATTCACCCCTCCACTTT	CASSHWDRNNSPLHF
TRBV12-5	-	-	15	TRBJ1-3	TGTGCTAGTGGTTTTTCAGGCGTCTCTGGAAACACCATATATTTT	CASGFSGVSGNTIYF
TRBV6-6	TRBD1	-	16	TRBJ1-6	TGTGCCAGCAGTTACCCGCAGGGGGCCTATAATTCACCCCTCCACTTT	CASSYPQGAYNSPLHF
TRBV7-2	-	-	15	TRBJ2-7	TGTGCCAGCAGCTTAGTTTCATGGAATCGGGACGAGCAGTACTTC	CASSLVSWNRDEQYF
TRBV29-1	TRBD1	-	11	TRBJ1-2	TGCAGCGTTGCGACAGGGTATGGCTACACCTTC	CSVATGYGYTF
TRBV7-8	TRBD2	-	13	TRBJ2-1	TGTGCCAGCAGCCGGGGACTAGCGGGAGAGCAGTTCTTC	CASSRGLAGEQFF
TRBV18	-	-	14	TRBJ1-6	TGTGCCAGCTCACTAAAGGACACTAATTCCCCCCTCCACTTT	CASSLKDTNSPLHF
TRBV7-2	-	few	11	TRBJ1-3	TGTGCCAGCAGCCCCCAGAACACCATATATTTT	CASSPQNTIYF
TRBV7-8	-	-	14	TRBJ1-2	TGTGCCAGCAGCTTACAGGGTCAGGGCTATGGCTACACCTTC	CASSLQGQGYGYTF
TRBV7-7	TRBD2	-	16	TRBJ2-1	TGTGCCAGCAGCTTAGGTACTAGCGGGGCTTACAATGAGCAGTTCTTC	CASSLGTSGAYNEQFF
TRBV5-1	TRBD2	-	15	TRBJ2-3	TGCGCCAGCAGACGACTAGCGGGGCTCACAGATACGCAGTATTTT	CASRRLAGLTDTQYF
TRBV10-1	-	-	13	TRBJ2-2	TGCGCCAGCAGTTTACGGCAGGGAGGGGAGCTGTTTTTT	CASSLRQGGELFF
TRBV6-5	-	-	12	TRBJ1-4	TGTGCCAGCGGTCAGGTGGGAGGAAAACTGTTTTTT	CASGQVGGKLFF
TRBV5-8	-	-	16	TRBJ1-5	TGTGCCAGCAGACCGGGCAGGGGCCTTAGCAATCAGCCCCAGCATTTT	CASRPGRGLSNQPQHF
TRBV27	-	-	15	TRBJ1-2	TGTGCCAGCAGTTTAAGGGAGTTCGATATGCATGGCTACACCTTC	CASSLREFDMHGYTF
TRBV7-2	TRBD2	-	15	TRBJ2-7	TGTGCCAGCAGCTTCTCTAGCGGGGGGAACTACGAGCAGTACTTC	CASSFSSGGNYEQYF